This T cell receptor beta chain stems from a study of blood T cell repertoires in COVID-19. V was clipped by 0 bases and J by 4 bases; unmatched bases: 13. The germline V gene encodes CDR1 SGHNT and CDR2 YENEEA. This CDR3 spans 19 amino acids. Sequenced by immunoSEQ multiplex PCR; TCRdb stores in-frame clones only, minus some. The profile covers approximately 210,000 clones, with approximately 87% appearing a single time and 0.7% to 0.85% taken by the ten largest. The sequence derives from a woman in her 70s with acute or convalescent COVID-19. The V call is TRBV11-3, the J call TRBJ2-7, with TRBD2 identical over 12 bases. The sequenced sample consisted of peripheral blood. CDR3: CASSLDQASGRVPQYEQYF. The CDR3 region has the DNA TGTGCCAGCAGCTTAGATCAGGCTAGCGGGAGGGTGCCCCAGTACGAGCAGTACTTC.